The present T cell receptor (beta chain) was sequenced within a study of OX40 agonist ivuxolimab in advanced cancers. Germline lookup yields CDR1 SNHLY and CDR2 FYNNEI. This CDR3 has 12 amino acids. With 3 bases removed from V and 4 bases from J, the gap between germline ends came to 6 bases. The table came from immunoSEQ multiplex PCR; TCRdb's copy has only in-frame clones and leaves some out. This sample has over 85,000 clones, with around 90% found just once. The sample was CD4+ or CD8+ T cells sorted from blood, taken in a trial of the OX40 agonist ivuxolimab. The receptor was derived from an adult with an advanced solid tumor such as melanoma, head and neck, liver or kidney cancer. This chain joins TRBV2 and TRBJ2-5; D is unresolved. Here the CDR3 reads CASSEGGETQYF. Written as DNA, the CDR3 is TGTGCCAGCAGTGAGGGTGGAGAGACCCAGTACTTC. The variable domain in full, completed from reference TRBV2 and TRBJ2-5, reads EPEVTQTPSHQVTQMGQEVILRCVPISNHLYFYWYRQILGQKVEFLVSFYNNEISEKSEIFDDQFSVERPDGSNFTLKIRSTKLEDSAMYFCASSEGGETQYFGPGTRLLVL.